Listed below are T cell receptor beta chains from one sample, sequenced in a study of graft-versus-host responses after intestinal transplantation. TCRdb keeps only in-frame clones here, not all; method: immunoSEQ multiplex PCR. The table records around 25,000 clones, under 45% of them present only once. Sample: alloreactive CD4+ T cells from a mixed lymphocyte reaction culture, taken before intestinal transplant. Receptors were obtained from a human patient who received an intestinal transplant. Each CDR3 is given with its conserved first and last residue. A D gene is named only where the DNA matches it firmly. Size is stated for part of the rows, as once, few or many counts, or as a class when the clone is expanded.

size | D | J | V | DNA | CDR3
NA | NA | TRBJ2-5 | TRBV11-3 | TGTGCCAGCAGCTTAGTGGTAGGGGAAGAGACCCAGTACTTC | CASSLVVGEETQYF
NA | TRBD1 | TRBJ2-7 | TRBV5-1 | TGCGCCAGCAGCTTATCGGGACAGAGCTACGAGCAGTACTTC | CASSLSGQSYEQYF
few | NA | TRBJ2-7 | TRBV27 | TGTACCCAAATTGGAGACAGCCCAAGCCCATCCTACGAGCAGTACTTC | CTQIGDSPSPSYEQYF
once | NA | TRBJ1-5 | TRBV19 | TGTGCCAGTAGTTTAAGGGGTCACCAGCCCCAGCATTTT | CASSLRGHQPQHF
NA | NA | TRBJ2-3 | TRBV5-1 | TGCGCCAGCAGCTTGGCCACGGCAGGGGGCACAGATACGCAGTATTTT | CASSLATAGGTDTQYF
medium-sized | NA | TRBJ1-4 | TRBV27 | TGTGCCAGCAGTTTATCCCCCAGAAATAATGAAAAACTGTTTTTT | CASSLSPRNNEKLFF
NA | NA | TRBJ2-1 | TRBV11-2 | TGTGCCAGCAGCTTAGAGCTTCTCACTAACAATGAGCAGTTCTTC | CASSLELLTNNEQFF
NA | TRBD1 | TRBJ1-5 | TRBV11-2 | TGTGCCAGCAGCCCCTCCGGGACAGGGATTGGTGGCAATCAGCCCCAGCATTTT | CASSPSGTGIGGNQPQHF
once | TRBD1 | TRBJ2-4 | TRBV19 | TGTGCCAGTAGTATAAAGGGACAGGGGGGCATTCAGTACTTC | CASSIKGQGGIQYF
NA | NA | TRBJ2-7 | TRBV9 | TGTGCCAGCAGAGGGGCTCTGGGGGAGCAGTACTTC | CASRGALGEQYF
NA | TRBD2 | TRBJ2-7 | TRBV9 | TGTGCCAGCAGCGTGTCTAGCGGGAGCCGGTACGAGCAGTACTTC | CASSVSSGSRYEQYF
NA | TRBD1 | TRBJ1-2 | TRBV28 | TGTGCCAGCAGTCGTATGTCCGGGACAGGGCTGAATGGCTACACCTTC | CASSRMSGTGLNGYTF
NA | NA | TRBJ2-5 | TRBV5-8 | TGTGCCAGCAGCCCGGGTTGGACAGACCAAGAGACCCAGTACTTC | CASSPGWTDQETQYF
NA | NA | TRBJ2-7 | TRBV10-1 | TGCGCCAGCAGCGAAGCTGGTGGGCGAGAGCAGTACTTC | CASSEAGGREQYF
NA | TRBD2 | TRBJ2-1 | TRBV7-2 | TGTGCCAGCAGCCGCGGGGGAAGCAATGAGCAGTTCTTC | CASSRGGSNEQFF
NA | NA | TRBJ2-7 | TRBV28 | TGTGCCAGCAGGGACAGCCCCTACGAGCAGTACTTC | CASRDSPYEQYF
NA | TRBD2 | TRBJ2-5 | TRBV7-9 | TGTGCCAGCAGCTTAGGCCTAGCGGGGGTCACCCAGTACTTC | CASSLGLAGVTQYF
NA | NA | TRBJ1-1 | TRBV6-5 | TGTGCCAGCAGTTACGACTCTATGAACACTGAAGCTTTCTTT | CASSYDSMNTEAFF
NA | TRBD2 | TRBJ2-5 | TRBV5-1 | TGCGCCAGCAGCTTGCCTAGCGGGAGCGGCGAGACCCAGTACTTC | CASSLPSGSGETQYF
NA | NA | TRBJ2-7 | TRBV7-2 | TGTGCCAGCAGCCCCTCCTCCTACTCCTACGAGCAGTACTTC | CASSPSSYSYEQYF
NA | NA | TRBJ1-2 | TRBV6-6 | TGTGCCAGCAGTTACAGGGGCCACAACTACACCTTC | CASSYRGHNYTF
few | NA | TRBJ1-5 | TRBV5-5 | TGTGCCAGCAGCTTGGGGGTAGGCACTACCCAGCCCCAGCATTTT | CASSLGVGTTQPQHF
NA | NA | TRBJ2-3 | TRBV11-3 | TGTGCCAGCAGCTTAGTCAATACGCAGTATTTT | CASSLVNTQYF
few | TRBD2 | TRBJ2-5 | TRBV5-4 | TGTGCCAGCAGCTTGGCGGGAGGAAAGGAGACCCAGTACTTC | CASSLAGGKETQYF